This is a list of T cell receptor beta chains from one sample in a study of blood T cell repertoires in COVID-19. Libraries were prepared by immunoSEQ multiplex PCR; TCRdb keeps only in-frame clonotypes and omits some of them. The profile shows about 74,000 clones, about 69% of them singletons. Material: peripheral blood. The receptors were gathered from a man between 65 and 80 years old with acute or convalescent COVID-19. The CDR3 runs from the conserved cysteine through the conserved F or W. The order of the fields is J gene, V gene, clone size, D gene, CDR3 DNA, CDR3 protein. The D gene is left open where the match is weak. The listing skips clone size in some rows; elsewhere it reads once, few, many or a size class.

>TRBJ2-6|TRBV19|-|TRBD1
TGTGCCAGTAGTACCGGACAGGCCGCGTCTGGGGCCAACGTCCTGACTTTC
CASSTGQAASGANVLTF
>TRBJ2-2|TRBV15|-|TRBD2
TGTGCCACCAGCCGAACGGGAGGTCGGAGGACCGGGGAGCTGTTTTTT
CATSRTGGRRTGELFF
>TRBJ2-1|TRBV19|-|TRBD2
TGTGCCAGTAGTATTTGGCGGGAGCCCTACAATGAGCAGTTCTTC
CASSIWREPYNEQFF
>TRBJ2-5|TRBV5-1|once|-
TGCGCCAGCAGCTTGGGGACAGAAGAGACCCAGTACTTC
CASSLGTEETQYF
>TRBJ1-1|TRBV5-6|-|-
TGTGCCAGCAGCTTGGGTCGAGGCACTGAAGCTTTCTTT
CASSLGRGTEAFF
>TRBJ2-3|TRBV19|-|TRBD2
TGTGCCAGTAGTATTTGGCTAGCGGGAAGGGGGGATACGCAGTATTTT
CASSIWLAGRGDTQYF
>TRBJ2-7|TRBV25-1|-|TRBD1
TGTGCCAGCAGTGTTACGGGACAGTACTACGAGCAGTACTTC
CASSVTGQYYEQYF
>TRBJ1-2|TRBV28|once|-
TGTGCCAGCAGTTGGCCATATGGCTACACCTTC
CASSWPYGYTF
>TRBJ2-7|TRBV4-3|-|TRBD1
TGCGCCAGCAGCCATCCGGGACAGGGAACCTACGAGCAGTACTTC
CASSHPGQGTYEQYF
>TRBJ1-3|TRBV11-2|few|-
TGTGCCAGCAGCACGGGGTTATCGGGAAACACCATATATTTT
CASSTGLSGNTIYF
>TRBJ2-2|TRBV18|-|-
TGTGCCAGCTCACCCCCCCAGTGGGCAGGGGCGAACACCGGGGAGCTGTTTTTT
CASSPPQWAGANTGELFF
>TRBJ2-1|TRBV5-6|-|TRBD1
TGTGCCAGCAGCCTTTGGGACAGGGGGAAGAGGTTCAATGAGCAGTTCTTC
CASSLWDRGKRFNEQFF
>TRBJ1-4|TRBV28|-|TRBD1
TGTGCCAGCAGTCAAGCAGGGGGGCAGGTGGAAAAACTGTTTTTT
CASSQAGGQVEKLFF
>TRBJ2-7|TRBV19|once|TRBD2
TGTGCCAGTAGTACAGCGGGAGGGCACGAGCAGTACTTC
CASSTAGGHEQYF
>TRBJ2-5|TRBV28|-|-
TGTGCCAGCAGCCCGCCGGGGGGCCTAGAGACCCAGTACTTC
CASSPPGGLETQYF
>TRBJ1-1|TRBV6-5|once|TRBD1
TGTGCCAGCAGTAAGGACAGGCTGAACACTGAAGCTTTCTTT
CASSKDRLNTEAFF
>TRBJ2-3|TRBV28|-|TRBD2
TGTGCCAGCAGTTTAATCTTACTAGCGGGGCTGCCAGATACGCAGTATTTT
CASSLILLAGLPDTQYF
>TRBJ2-2|TRBV6-5|-|-
TGTGCCAGCAGCTCCTCCTATTCATACACCGGGGAGCTGTTTTTT
CASSSSYSYTGELFF
>TRBJ1-4|TRBV27|-|TRBD1
TGTGCCAGCAGTTTGGCAGGGGGGCCGACTAATGAAAAACTGTTTTTT
CASSLAGGPTNEKLFF
>TRBJ2-7|TRBV5-6|-|TRBD2
TGTGCCAGCCTCTGGGGGGGCGAGCAGTACTTC
CASLWGGEQYF
>TRBJ1-4|TRBV27|once|-
TGTGCCAGCAGTTTATCGCGGGGCTTGGCTAATGAAAAACTGTTTTTT
CASSLSRGLANEKLFF
>TRBJ2-1|TRBV24-1|-|-
TGTGCCACCAGTGGTCCCGCGGGGAATGAGCAGTTCTTC
CATSGPAGNEQFF